Each of the 15 T cell receptor beta chains below was sequenced from the same sample in a study of blood T cell repertoires in COVID-19. Here immunoSEQ multiplex PCR was the method, and the copy in TCRdb shows in-frame clones only, minus some. The sample has about 240,000 clones, around nine tenths seen once. Sequenced sample: PBMCs or T cells enriched from blood (not recorded which). Receptors originate from a woman between 25 and 40 years old who had recovered from COVID-19.

The chain recombines TRBV4-3 with TRBJ1-5; 10 nucleotides align to TRBD1. The trim removed 3 bases at V and 2 bases at J, leaving 1 base unmatched. This CDR3 contains 15 residues. From germline, CDR1 is LGHNA and CDR2 YSLEER. This chain's CDR3 is CASSQGTGGNQPQHF. The CDR3 DNA reads as TGCGCCAGCAGCCAGGGGACAGGGGGCAATCAGCCCCAGCATTTT.

The chain recombines TRBV6-5 with TRBJ2-7; 14 nucleotides agree with TRBD2. V lost 2 bases, J lost 5 bases, and 5 bases stayed unmatched. Germline V gene data show CDR1 as MNHEY and CDR2 as SVGAGI. The CDR3 consists of 16 residues. In DNA, the CDR3 is TGTGCCAGCAGTTACGCGGGACTAGCGGGAGTAAACGAGCAGTACTTC. Translation gives CASSYAGLAGVNEQYF.

The gene calls are TRBV5-4 and TRBJ2-1, with TRBD2 matching 10 bases. Germline V lookup: CDR1 SGHNT, CDR2 YYREEE (reference sequence). The CDR3 loop spans 15 amino acids. With 3 bases clipped from V and 8 bases from J, the junction kept 8 bases outside the gene matches. CDR3 sequence: CASSSPAGGMDEQFF. In DNA, the CDR3 is TGTGCCAGCAGCTCACCAGCGGGAGGGATGGATGAGCAGTTCTTC. The variable domain in full, with the rest retrieved from reference TRBV5-4 and TRBJ2-1, is ETGVTQSPTHLIKTRGQQVTLRCSSQSGHNTVSWYQQALGQGPQFIFQYYREEENGRGNFPPRFSGLQFPNYSSELNVNALELDDSALYLCASSSPAGGMDEQFFGPGTRLTVL.

The chain uses TRBV18 and TRBJ2-2; TRBD2 might be the D (6 bases). This CDR3 spans 16 amino acids. Trimming pared 2 bases from V and 1 base from J, leaving 11 bases between. The V gene's germline CDR1 is KGHSH and CDR2 LQKENI. The CDR3 reads CASSPWPGVNTGELFF. CDR3 DNA: TGTGCCAGCTCACCATGGCCGGGGGTGAACACCGGGGAGCTGTTTTTT.

V and J are TRBV5-6 and TRBJ2-1; 11 bases match TRBD2. V lost 7 bases, J lost 8 bases, and 17 bases stayed unmatched. Germline CDR1 is SGHDT and CDR2 is YYEEEE. The CDR3 has 17 amino acids. The CDR3 is CASCEKLAGGIRDEQFF. CDR3 bases: TGTGCCAGCTGCGAAAAATTAGCGGGAGGGATCAGGGATGAGCAGTTCTTC.

This chain links TRBV14 with TRBJ1-1; D may be TRBD1 (5 bases). Deletions cut 1 base from V and 4 bases from J, with 10 bases between. In germline, CDR1 is SGHDN, CDR2 FVKESK. This CDR3 spans 14 amino acids. Here the CDR3 reads CASSQVRRGTEAFF. DNA for the CDR3: TGTGCCAGCAGCCAAGTGAGGAGGGGCACTGAAGCTTTCTTT.

The chain is built from TRBV5-5 and TRBJ1-5, with a tentative D call TRBD1 (5 bases). Germline CDR1 is SGHKS and CDR2 is YYEKEE (reference sequence). With 2 bases removed from V and 1 base from J, the gap between germline ends came to 13 bases. This CDR3 is built from 16 residues. The CDR3, as DNA: TGTGCCAGCAGCTTCCATGATCAGGGAAGCAATCAGCCCCAGCATTTT. It specifies CASSFHDQGSNQPQHF.

This clone was picked up one time. This chain joins TRBV7-2 and TRBJ1-5, with D perhaps TRBD1 (6 bases). The CDR3 sequence is 13 residues long. Trimming shortened V by 6 bases and J by 3 bases, and 9 bases separated the two germline ends. Germline V CDR1 and CDR2: SGHTA, FQGNSA. The DNA of the CDR3 is TGTGCCAGCAGTCGACAGGACAATCAGCCCCAGCATTTT. This gives the protein CASSRQDNQPQHF.

The rearrangement uses TRBV7-3 and TRBJ1-1, with D unresolved. V was clipped by 1 base and J by 0 bases, with 9 bases between them. This CDR3 is 15 amino acids long. Per germline, CDR1 SGHTA and CDR2 FQGTGA. The CDR3, as DNA: TGTGCCAGCAGCTTAAGTTCAGTACTGAACACTGAAGCTTTCTTT. It codes for CASSLSSVLNTEAFF.

This chain connects TRBV2 to TRBJ2-1; 9 bases match TRBD2. This CDR3 region has 13 residues. Germline loops: CDR1 SNHLY, CDR2 FYNNEI. V was pared by 3 bases and J by 9 bases, with 3 bases of the junction left unmatched. CDR3 amino acids: CASSEGLASEQFF. CDR3 nucleotides: TGTGCCAGCAGTGAGGGACTAGCCAGTGAGCAGTTCTTC.

The genes are TRBV5-4 and TRBJ2-7; 9 bases align to TRBD2. This CDR3 region has 16 residues. V lost 4 bases and J lost 3; bases outside the gene matches: 11. CDR1 and CDR2 from the germline V gene are SGHNT and YYREEE (reference sequence). The chain's CDR3 is CASSMVEAGGGYEQYF. CDR3 nucleotides: TGTGCCAGCAGCATGGTGGAGGCGGGAGGGGGCTACGAGCAGTACTTC.

The chain carries TRBV5-1 and TRBJ2-1; the match to TRBD2 covers 7 bases. Germline CDR1 is SGHRS and CDR2 is YFSETQ. This CDR3 spans 16 amino acids. V lost 1 base and J lost 9; bases outside the gene matches: 13. The CDR3 DNA follows: TGCGCCAGCAGCTTGCCCCTAGCGGACCCCAGTGGTGAGCAGTTCTTC. This gives the protein CASSLPLADPSGEQFF.

J is TRBJ2-2 and V is TRBV18; tentatively, D is TRBD1 (5 bases). The CDR3 extends over 16 amino acids. The V and J ends lost 3 bases and 4 bases respectively, with 15 bases between them. Per the germline V gene, CDR1 is KGHSH and CDR2 is LQKENI. CDR3 nucleotides: TGTGCCAGCTCACCCTCCGTTATGGGGCTCACCGGGGAGCTGTTTTTT. It yields the protein CASSPSVMGLTGELFF.

The genes are TRBV4-3 and TRBJ2-1; D not certain. CDR1 is LGHNA and CDR2 is YSLEER in the germline V gene. The CDR3 runs 14 residues. Between the trimmed V and J ends, which lost 2 bases and 7 bases, there was a span of 12 bases. CDR3: CASSQIGSRNEQFF. CDR3 in DNA: TGCGCCAGCAGCCAAATCGGGTCCCGGAATGAGCAGTTCTTC.

V and J are TRBV4-1 and TRBJ1-5, with D possibly TRBD1 on 5 matching bases. The CDR3 totals 16 residues. The V and J ends lost 1 base and 4 bases respectively, with 14 bases between them. Germline V lookup: CDR1 MGHRA, CDR2 YSYEKL. Here the CDR3 DNA reads TGCGCCAGCAGCCAAGTGGGGGGAGGCGGGAATCAGCCCCAGCATTTT. Its protein is CASSQVGGGGNQPQHF.